What follows is one TCR beta chain and its context. The V segment lost 2 bases and the J segment 3 bases; nucleotides outside the gene matches: 4. Germline CDR1 and CDR2: KGHSH and LQKENI. The CDR3 spans 14 residues. The data were obtained in a study of OX40 agonist ivuxolimab in advanced cancers. Sequenced by immunoSEQ multiplex PCR; TCRdb stores in-frame clones only, minus some. The data contain tens of thousands of clones, approximately 91% of them singletons. The source of this sequence is an adult with an advanced solid tumor such as melanoma, head and neck, liver or kidney cancer. The sample consisted of CD4+ or CD8+ T cells sorted from blood, taken in a trial of the OX40 agonist ivuxolimab. This chain uses TRBV18 with TRBJ2-7; 7 bases line up with TRBD2. In DNA form, the CDR3 reads TGTGCCAGCTCACCAGCGCGGGGGAACTACGAGCAGTACTTC. It codes for CASSPARGNYEQYF.